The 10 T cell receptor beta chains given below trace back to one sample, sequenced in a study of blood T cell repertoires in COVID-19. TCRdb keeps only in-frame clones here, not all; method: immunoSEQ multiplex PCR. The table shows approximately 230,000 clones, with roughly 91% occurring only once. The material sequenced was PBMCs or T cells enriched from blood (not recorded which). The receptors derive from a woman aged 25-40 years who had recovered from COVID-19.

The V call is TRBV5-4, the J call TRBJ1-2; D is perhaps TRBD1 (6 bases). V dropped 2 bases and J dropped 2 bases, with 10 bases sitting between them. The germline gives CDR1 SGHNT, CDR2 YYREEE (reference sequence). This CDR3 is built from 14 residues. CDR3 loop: CASSLQGVNYGYTF. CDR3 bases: TGTGCCAGCAGCTTACAGGGCGTCAACTATGGCTACACCTTC.

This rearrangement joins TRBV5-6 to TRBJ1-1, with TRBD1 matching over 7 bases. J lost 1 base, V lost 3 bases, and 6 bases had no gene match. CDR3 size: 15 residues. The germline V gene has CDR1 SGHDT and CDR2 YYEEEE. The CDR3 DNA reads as TGTGCCAGCAGCTCAAAGACAGGGCGGAACACTGAAGCTTTCTTT. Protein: CASSSKTGRNTEAFF.

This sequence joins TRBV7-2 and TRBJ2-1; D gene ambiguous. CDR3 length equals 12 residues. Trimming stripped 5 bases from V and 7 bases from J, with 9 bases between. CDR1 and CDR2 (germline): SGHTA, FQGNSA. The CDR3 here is CASSAAGNEQFF. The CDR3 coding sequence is TGTGCCAGCAGCGCCGCCGGGAATGAGCAGTTCTTC.

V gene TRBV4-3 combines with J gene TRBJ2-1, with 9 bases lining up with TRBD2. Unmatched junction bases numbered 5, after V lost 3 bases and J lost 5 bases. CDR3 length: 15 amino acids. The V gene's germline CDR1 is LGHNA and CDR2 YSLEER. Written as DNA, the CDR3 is TGCGCCAGCAGCCACCGCGGGAGGGCCCACAATGAGCAGTTCTTC. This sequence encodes CASSHRGRAHNEQFF.

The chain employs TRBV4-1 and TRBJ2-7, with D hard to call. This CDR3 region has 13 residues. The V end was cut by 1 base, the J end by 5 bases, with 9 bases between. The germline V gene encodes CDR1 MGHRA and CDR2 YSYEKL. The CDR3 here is CASSQAPRDEQYF. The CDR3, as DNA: TGCGCCAGCAGCCAAGCACCACGGGACGAGCAGTACTTC.

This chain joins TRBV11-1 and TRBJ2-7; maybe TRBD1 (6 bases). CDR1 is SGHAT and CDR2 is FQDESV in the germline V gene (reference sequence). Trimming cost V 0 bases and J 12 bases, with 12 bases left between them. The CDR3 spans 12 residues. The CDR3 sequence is CASSLAGAVRYF. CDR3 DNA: TGTGCCAGCAGCTTAGCGGGGGCAGTACGGTACTTC.

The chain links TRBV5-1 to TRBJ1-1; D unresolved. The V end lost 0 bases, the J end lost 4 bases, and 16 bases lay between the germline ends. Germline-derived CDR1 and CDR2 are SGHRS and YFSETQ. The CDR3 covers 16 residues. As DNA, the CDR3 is TGCGCCAGCAGCTTGGAGGTCCCCTGGGCCTCCACTGAAGCTTTCTTT. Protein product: CASSLEVPWASTEAFF.

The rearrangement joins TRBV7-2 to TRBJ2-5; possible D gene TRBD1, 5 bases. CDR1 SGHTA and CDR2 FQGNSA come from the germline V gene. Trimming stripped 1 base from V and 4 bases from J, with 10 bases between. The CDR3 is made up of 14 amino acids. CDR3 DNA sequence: TGTGCCAGCAGCTTAGGGGGCGATCCAGAGACCCAGTACTTC. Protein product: CASSLGGDPETQYF.

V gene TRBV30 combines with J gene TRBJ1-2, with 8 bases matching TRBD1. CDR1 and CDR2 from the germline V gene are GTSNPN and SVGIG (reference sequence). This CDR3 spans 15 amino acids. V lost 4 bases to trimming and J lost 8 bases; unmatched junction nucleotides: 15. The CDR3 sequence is CAWTQYDRGSRGYTF. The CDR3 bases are TGTGCCTGGACCCAATACGACAGGGGCAGCAGGGGCTACACCTTC.

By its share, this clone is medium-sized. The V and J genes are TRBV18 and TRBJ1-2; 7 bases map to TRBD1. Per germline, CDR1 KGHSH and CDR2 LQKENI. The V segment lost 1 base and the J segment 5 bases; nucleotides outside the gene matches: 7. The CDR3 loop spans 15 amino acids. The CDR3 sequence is CASSPLMDRRYGYTF. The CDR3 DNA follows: TGTGCCAGCTCACCACTGATGGACAGGAGGTATGGCTACACCTTC.